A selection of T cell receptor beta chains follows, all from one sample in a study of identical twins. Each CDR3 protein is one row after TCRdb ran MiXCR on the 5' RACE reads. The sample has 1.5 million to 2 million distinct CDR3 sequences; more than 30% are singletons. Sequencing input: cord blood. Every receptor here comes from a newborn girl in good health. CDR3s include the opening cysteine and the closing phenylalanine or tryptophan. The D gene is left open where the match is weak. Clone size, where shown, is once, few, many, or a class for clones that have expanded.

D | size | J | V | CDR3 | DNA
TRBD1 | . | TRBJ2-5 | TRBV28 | CASSPYYDREETQYF | TGTGCCAGCAGTCCCTACTACGACAGGGAAGAGACCCAGTACTTC
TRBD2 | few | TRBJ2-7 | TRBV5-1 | CASSIGTSGSIQYF | TGCGCCAGCAGCATAGGGACTAGCGGGAGTATCCAGTACTTC
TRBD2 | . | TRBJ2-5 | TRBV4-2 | CASSQDGIAGEDEQYF | TGTGCCAGCAGCCAAGATGGAATAGCGGGAGAAGATGAGCAGTACTTC
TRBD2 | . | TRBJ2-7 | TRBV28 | CASSPPRLAGLNEQYF | TGTGCCAGCAGTCCCCCACGACTAGCGGGCCTTAATGAGCAGTACTTC
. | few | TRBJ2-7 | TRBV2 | CASSVSSSHYEQYF | TGTGCCAGCAGTGTAAGTAGCAGCCACTACGAGCAGTACTTC
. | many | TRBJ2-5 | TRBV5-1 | CASSLIVQETQYF | TGCGCCAGCAGCTTGATCGTCCAAGAGACCCAGTACTTC
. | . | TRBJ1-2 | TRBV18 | CASSPIREAYGYTF | TGTGCCAGCTCACCAATCAGGGAGGCCTATGGCTACACCTTC
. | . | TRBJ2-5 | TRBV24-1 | CATSRQGRETQYF | TGTGCCACCAGTCGTCAGGGACGGGAGACCCAGTACTTC
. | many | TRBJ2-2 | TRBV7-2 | CASSLVATGELFF | TGTGCCAGCAGCTTAGTTGCGACCGGGGAGCTGTTTTTT
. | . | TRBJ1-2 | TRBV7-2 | CASSPRSMRGYTF | TGTGCCAGCAGCCCCCGATCAATGCGGGGCTACACCTTC
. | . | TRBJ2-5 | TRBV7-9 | CASSPAYGYQETQYF | TGTGCCAGCAGCCCTGCGTACGGCTACCAAGAGACCCAGTACTTC